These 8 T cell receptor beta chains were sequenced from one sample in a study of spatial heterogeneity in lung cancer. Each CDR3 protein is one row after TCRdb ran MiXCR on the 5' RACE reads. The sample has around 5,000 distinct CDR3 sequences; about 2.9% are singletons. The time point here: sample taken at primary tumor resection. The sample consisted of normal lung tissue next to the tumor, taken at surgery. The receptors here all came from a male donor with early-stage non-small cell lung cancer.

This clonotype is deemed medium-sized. DNA for the CDR3: TGCGCCAGCAGCCAGGCGCGGTACGGGTACAATGAGCAGTTCTTC. Its protein is CASSQARYGYNEQFF. The chain has TRBV4-3 and TRBJ2-1; D not certain. The V and J ends lost 3 bases and 4 bases respectively, with 13 bases between them. Germline CDR1 reads LGHNA; CDR2 reads YSLEER. The CDR3 has 15 residues.

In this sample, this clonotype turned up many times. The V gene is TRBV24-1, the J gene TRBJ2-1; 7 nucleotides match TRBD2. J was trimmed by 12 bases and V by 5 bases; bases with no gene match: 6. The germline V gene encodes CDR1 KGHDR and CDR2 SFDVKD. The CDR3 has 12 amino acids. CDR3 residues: CATSVAGSGQFF. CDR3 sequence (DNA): TGTGCCACCAGTGTAGCGGGTTCTGGGCAGTTCTTC.

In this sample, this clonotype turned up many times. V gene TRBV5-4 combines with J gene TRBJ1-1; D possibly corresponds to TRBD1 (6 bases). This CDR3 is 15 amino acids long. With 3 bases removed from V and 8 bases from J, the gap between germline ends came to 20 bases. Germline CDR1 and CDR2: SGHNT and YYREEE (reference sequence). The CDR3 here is CASSSWAGDLKEAFF. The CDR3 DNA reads TGTGCCAGCAGCTCGTGGGCAGGGGATCTTAAAGAAGCTTTCTTT.

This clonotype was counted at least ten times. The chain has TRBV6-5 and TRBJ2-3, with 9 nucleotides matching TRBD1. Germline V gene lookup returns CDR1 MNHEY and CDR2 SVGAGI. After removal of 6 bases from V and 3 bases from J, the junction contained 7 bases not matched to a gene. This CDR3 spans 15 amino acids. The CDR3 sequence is CASRSGQGETDTQYF. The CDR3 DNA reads TGTGCCAGCAGATCGGGACAGGGAGAGACAGATACGCAGTATTTT.

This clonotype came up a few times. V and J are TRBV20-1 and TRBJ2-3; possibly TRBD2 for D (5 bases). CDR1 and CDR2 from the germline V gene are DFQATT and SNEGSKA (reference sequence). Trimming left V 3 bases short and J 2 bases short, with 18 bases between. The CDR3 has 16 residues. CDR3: CSARGSARGFTDTQYF. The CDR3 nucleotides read TGCAGTGCTAGGGGATCCGCCCGGGGTTTCACAGATACGCAGTATTTT.

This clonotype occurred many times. For the CDR3, the DNA is TGTGCCAGCAGTCCCAATTCGGGGAGAGAGACCCAGTACTTC. Protein product: CASSPNSGRETQYF. The genes are TRBV6-6 and TRBJ2-5; D possibly corresponds to TRBD2 (5 bases). The CDR3 consists of 14 residues. V gave up 5 bases and J gave up 4 bases, with 14 bases separating them. In germline, CDR1 is MNHNY, CDR2 SVGAGI (reference sequence).

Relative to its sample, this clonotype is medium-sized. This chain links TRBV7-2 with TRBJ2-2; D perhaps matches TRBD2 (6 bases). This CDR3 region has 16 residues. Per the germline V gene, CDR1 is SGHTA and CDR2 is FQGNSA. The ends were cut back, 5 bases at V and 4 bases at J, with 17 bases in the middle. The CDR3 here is CASSEEGLGTTGELFF. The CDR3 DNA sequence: TGTGCCAGCAGCGAAGAGGGACTCGGAACCACCGGGGAGCTGTTTTTT.

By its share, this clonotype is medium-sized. This CDR3 is CSVNGYTF. The CDR3, as DNA: TGCAGCGTTAATGGCTACACCTTC. V is TRBV29-1 and J is TRBJ1-2; D gene ambiguous. CDR3 length: 8 residues. CDR1 SQVTM and CDR2 ANQGSEA come from the germline V gene. V dropped 5 bases and J dropped 6 bases, with 1 base sitting between them.